The text below deals with one T cell receptor beta chain. Its antigen is not identified. This sample stems from a study of cytotoxic CD8 clonotypes in ibrutinib-treated CLL. General observations from the study: The study found clonality rose at ibrutinib response, then fell toward baseline at progression. Public clonotypes were seen rarely and were contracted or stable on treatment.

The CDR3 has 10 amino acids. From germline, CDR1 is LNHDA and CDR2 SQIVND (reference sequence). Sequencing was designed to attain a depth spanning 1 in 200,000 to 1 in 1 million T cells. The repertoire was sequenced with immunoSEQ multiplex PCR; TCRdb's copy has only in-frame clones and lacks some. The sample shows almost 250,000 clones, roughly 70% of them seen only once. TCR beta libraries used approximately 1.9 micrograms of genomic DNA from cryopreserved PBMCs. Source: PBMCs, taken after 24 months of ibrutinib treatment. V usage is TRBV19 and J usage is TRBJ1-2; D unclear. This clonotype originated in a human donor with chronic lymphocytic leukemia. CDR3: CASGSYGYTF. The CDR3, as DNA: TGTGCTTCGGGGAGCTATGGCTACACCTTC.